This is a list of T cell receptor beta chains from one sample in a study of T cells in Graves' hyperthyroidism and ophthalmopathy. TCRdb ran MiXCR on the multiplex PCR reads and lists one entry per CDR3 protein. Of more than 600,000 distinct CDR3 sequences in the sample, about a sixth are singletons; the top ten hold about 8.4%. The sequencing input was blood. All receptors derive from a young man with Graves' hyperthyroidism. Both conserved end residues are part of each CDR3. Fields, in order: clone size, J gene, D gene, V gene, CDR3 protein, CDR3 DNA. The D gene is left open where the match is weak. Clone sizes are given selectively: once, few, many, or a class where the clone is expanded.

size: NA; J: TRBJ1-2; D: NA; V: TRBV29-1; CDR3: CSASQTNYGYTF; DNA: TGCAGCGCTAGTCAGACTAACTATGGCTACACCTTC
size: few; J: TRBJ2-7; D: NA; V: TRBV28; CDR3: CASSAAVARYYEQYF; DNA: TGTGCCAGCAGTGCCGCGGTAGCGCGGTATTACGAGCAGTACTTC
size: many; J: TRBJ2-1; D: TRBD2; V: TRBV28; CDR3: CASRLALYNEQFF; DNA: TGTGCCAGCCGACTAGCGTTATACAATGAGCAGTTCTTC
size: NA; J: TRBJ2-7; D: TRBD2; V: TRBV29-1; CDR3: CSVGLAGGTLEQYF; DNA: TGCAGCGTTGGACTAGCGGGAGGGACCCTCGAGCAGTACTTC
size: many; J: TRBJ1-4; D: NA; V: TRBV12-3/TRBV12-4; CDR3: CASRARQTNEKLFF; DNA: TGTGCCAGCAGGGCGCGGCAGACGAATGAAAAACTGTTTTTT
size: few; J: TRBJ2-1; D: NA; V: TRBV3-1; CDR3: CASSLFDFTSYNEQFF; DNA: TGTGCCAGCAGCCTCTTCGACTTCACCTCCTACAATGAGCAGTTCTTC
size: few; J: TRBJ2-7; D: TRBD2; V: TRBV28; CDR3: CASSLGLVAYEQYF; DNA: TGTGCCAGCAGTTTAGGACTAGTAGCCTACGAGCAGTACTTC
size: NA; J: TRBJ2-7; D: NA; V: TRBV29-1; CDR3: CSVVVSSYEQYF; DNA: TGCAGCGTTGTAGTCTCCTCCTACGAGCAGTACTTC
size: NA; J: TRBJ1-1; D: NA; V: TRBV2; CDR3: CASTQGRNTEAFF; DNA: TGTGCCAGCACCCAGGGGAGGAACACTGAAGCTTTCTTT
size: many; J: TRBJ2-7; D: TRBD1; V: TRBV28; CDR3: CASSAAGTGRYEQYF; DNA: TGTGCCAGCAGTGCCGCCGGGACAGGGCGGTACGAGCAGTACTTC
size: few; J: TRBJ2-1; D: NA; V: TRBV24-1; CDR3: CATSDLPGVGKDYNEQFF; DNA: TGCGCCACCAGTGATTTACCAGGGGTAGGTAAGGACTACAATGAGCAGTTCTTC